The T cell receptor (beta chain) described here comes from a study of blood T cell repertoires in COVID-19. Across the whole study: Both acute and convalescent COVID-19 samples were obtained from the United States, Italy and Spain.

The V and J ends lost 3 bases and 1 base, in that order; junction bases with no gene match: 7. The CDR3 spans 17 residues. CDR1 is KGHSH and CDR2 is LQKENI in the germline V gene. Cohort allocation depended upon clinical history that participants reported. Source study methods: Using reference gene primer amplification, nucleated cell counts were estimated. Generated by immunoSEQ multiplex PCR, the TCRdb table keeps only in-frame clones and is missing some. V, J and clone size are taken as reported in that table, and D and trimming were inferred from the DNA itself. The sample lists 360,000 or so clones; approximately 84% were seen once.

This sequence joins TRBV18 and TRBJ1-2; 11 positions match TRBD1. Input material: PBMCs or T cells enriched from blood (not recorded which). This clonotype was sampled from a woman in her 30s who had recovered from COVID-19. The CDR3 region has the DNA TGTGCCAGCTCACCCGGACAGGGGGCTTTTGGTAACTATGGCTACACCTTC. It encodes CASSPGQGAFGNYGYTF.